The next 28 T cell receptor beta chains were all read from a single sample in a study of cytomegalovirus exposure and HLA in healthy donors. PCR was performed using 60 Vbeta and 13 Jbeta primers. This table comes from immunoSEQ multiplex PCR, and its TCRdb copy is limited to in-frame clones, with some not included. The table includes about 97,000 clones, under 85% detected once. Sequenced material: PBMCs. All receptors come from a woman in her thirties or forties in good health and CMV-seronegative.

The rearrangement joins TRBV19 to TRBJ1-1, with TRBD1 matching over 7 bases. Germline lookup yields CDR1 LNHDA and CDR2 SQIVND (reference sequence). V gave up 11 bases and J gave up 3 bases; unmatched junction bases: 9. CDR3 length: 13 amino acids. CDR3 DNA: TGTGCCTCGGGGGACAGATTATACACTGAAGCTTTCTTT. Protein sequence: CASGDRLYTEAFF.

Here the CDR3 DNA reads TGTGCCAGCAGCGAACAACCGGGACTCAGTTACGAGCAGTACTTC. Translated: CASSEQPGLSYEQYF. V and J are TRBV9 and TRBJ2-7, with D perhaps TRBD2 (6 bases). Trimming stripped 3 bases from V and 4 bases from J, with 17 bases between. The CDR3 runs 15 residues. CDR1 SGDLS and CDR2 YYNGEE come from the germline V gene. The full variable domain, rest sourced from reference TRBV9 and TRBJ2-7, is DSGVTQTPKHLITATGQRVTLRCSPRSGDLSVYWYQQSLDQGLQFLIQYYNGEERAKGNILERFSAQQFPDLHSELNLSSLELGDSALYFCASSEQPGLSYEQYFGPGTRLTVT.

This clone was seen just once. A junction end diverges from the germline sequence, so it may reflect a read error. The CDR3 DNA follows: TGTTCCAGCACCCCGCGGGGGAGCACAGATACGCAGTATTTT. It specifies CSSTPRGSTDTQYF. The rearrangement uses TRBV7-9 and TRBJ2-3, with TRBD2 identical over 7 bases. Per the germline V gene, CDR1 is SEHNR and CDR2 is FQNEAQ (reference sequence). CDR3 size: 14 residues.

The J gene is TRBJ2-1, the V gene TRBV27; 7 positions match TRBD1. The germline V gene encodes CDR1 MNHEY and CDR2 SMNVEV (reference sequence). This CDR3 region has 15 residues. J lost 8 bases, V lost 5 bases, and 12 bases had no gene match. The DNA of the CDR3 is TGTGCCAGCAGTCTGCGACAGGGAAGGTTCCATGAGCAGTTCTTC. Its protein is CASSLRQGRFHEQFF.

The CDR3 loop is CAISPGQLNTEAFF. The CDR3 DNA sequence: TGTGCCATCAGCCCAGGACAGCTGAACACTGAAGCTTTCTTT. The chain recombines TRBV10-3 with TRBJ1-1, with a possible D match to TRBD1 (6 bases). The V gene lost 6 bases and the J gene lost 0 bases, with 11 bases spanning the gap. CDR3 length: 14 residues. CDR1 and CDR2 from the germline V gene are ENHRY and SYGVKD.

V is TRBV7-6 and J is TRBJ1-6, with D tentatively TRBD1 (5 bases). Trimming pared 5 bases from V and 9 bases from J, leaving 17 bases between. Germline-derived CDR1 and CDR2 are SGHVS and FNYEAQ. The CDR3 has 15 amino acids. The CDR3, as DNA: TGTGCCAGCAGCCCCCAGACTCATCAGGGTTCACCCCTCCACTTT. Translated: CASSPQTHQGSPLHF.

The chain couples TRBV5-1 to TRBJ2-1, with D tentatively TRBD2 (6 bases). V was shortened by 5 bases and J by 5 bases, with 17 bases between the two germline ends. CDR1 and CDR2 (germline): SGHRS, YFSETQ. The CDR3 has 15 residues. CDR3 in amino acids: CASSLTLSGHNEQFF. The CDR3 nucleotides read TGCGCCAGCAGTTTAACCCTGAGCGGGCACAATGAGCAGTTCTTC.

This rearrangement joins TRBV11-2 to TRBJ2-7; 11 bases are a match to TRBD2. The germline CDR1 and CDR2 sequences are SGHAT and FQNNGV. This CDR3 has 17 amino acids. The J segment lost 7 bases and the V segment lost 1 base, leaving 12 bases of the junction unmatched. The CDR3 DNA reads TGTGCCAGCAGCTTAGTGCTAGCGGGAGGACCACTCCGGGAGCAGTACTTC. It yields the protein CASSLVLAGGPLREQYF. The variable domain in full, with the rest retrieved from reference TRBV11-2 and TRBJ2-7, is EAGVAQSPRYKIIEKRQSVAFWCNPISGHATLYWYQQILGQGPKLLIQFQNNGVVDDSQLPKDRFSAERLKGVDSTLKIQPAKLEDSAVYLCASSLVLAGGPLREQYFGPGTRLTVT.

The gene calls are TRBV7-3 and TRBJ2-7; TRBD1 is a possible D gene (5 bases). The CDR3 has 13 amino acids. Looked up from germline, CDR1 is SGHTA and CDR2 is FQGTGA. Trimming pared 5 bases from V and 5 bases from J, leaving 13 bases between. CDR3 DNA: TGTGCCAGCAGCCCGCAGGCAGGGAACGAGCAGTACTTC. This translates into CASSPQAGNEQYF.

The rearrangement uses TRBV7-9 and TRBJ1-1; a weak D match, TRBD1 (5 bases). Between the trimmed V and J ends, which lost 6 bases and 2 bases, there was a span of 10 bases. Germline loops: CDR1 SEHNR, CDR2 FQNEAQ (reference sequence). The CDR3 extends over 13 amino acids. This chain's CDR3 is CASSPGPNTEAFF. CDR3 sequence (DNA): TGTGCCAGCAGTCCAGGGCCCAACACTGAAGCTTTCTTT.

The rearrangement uses TRBV19 and TRBJ2-1; TRBD2 matches 7 bases. CDR3 length: 13 residues. Germline V CDR1 and CDR2: LNHDA, SQIVND (reference sequence). J lost 7 bases, V lost 9 bases, and 9 bases had no gene match. CDR3 sequence reads: CASSSWGGNEQFF. The CDR3 DNA follows: TGTGCCAGCTCCTCCTGGGGGGGGAATGAGCAGTTCTTC.

This clone was detected only once. The V and J genes are TRBV7-2 and TRBJ1-1; D unresolved. V lost 1 base to trimming and J lost 6 bases, with 12 bases between them. The CDR3 is made up of 14 amino acids. In germline, CDR1 is SGHTA, CDR2 FQGNSA. The CDR3 DNA reads as TGTGCCAGCAGCTTAGGTCCGGGTGACGCTGAAGCTTTCTTT. Encoded protein: CASSLGPGDAEAFF. Filled out from reference TRBV7-2 and TRBJ1-1, the complete variable domain reads GAGVSQSPSNKVTEKGKDVELRCDPISGHTALYWYRQSLGQGLEFLIYFQGNSAPDKSGLPSDRFSAERTGGSVSTLTIQRTQQEDSAVYLCASSLGPGDAEAFFGQGTRLTVV.

The genes are TRBV7-9 and TRBJ2-5; 8 nucleotides match TRBD1. The CDR3 has 15 amino acids. The germline V gene has CDR1 SEHNR and CDR2 FQNEAQ (reference sequence). Unmatched junction bases numbered 6, after V lost 5 bases and J lost 1 base. CDR3 nucleotide sequence: TGTGCCAGCAGCCCGGACAGGGCCTTCCAAGAGACCCAGTACTTC. Its protein is CASSPDRAFQETQYF. The whole variable domain, filled in from reference TRBV7-9 and TRBJ2-5, reads DTGVSQNPRHKITKRGQNVTFRCDPISEHNRLYWYRQTLGQGPEFLTYFQNEAQLEKSRLLSDRFSAERPKGSFSTLEIQRTEQGDSAMYLCASSPDRAFQETQYFGPGTRLLVL.

This clone turned up a few times. The genes are TRBV7-2 and TRBJ2-7; perhaps TRBD1 as D (6 bases). This CDR3 spans 15 amino acids. The germline V gene has CDR1 SGHTA and CDR2 FQGNSA. Trimming shortened V by 4 bases and J by 4 bases, and 17 bases separated the two germline ends. This CDR3 is CASSSAGAVAYEQYF. The CDR3 DNA reads TGTGCCAGCAGCTCAGCAGGGGCGGTAGCTTACGAGCAGTACTTC.

The chain links TRBV5-1 to TRBJ2-7, with 8 bases aligning to TRBD2. V lost 4 bases to trimming and J lost 2 bases; unmatched junction nucleotides: 11. The CDR3 runs to 16 residues. The germline V gene encodes CDR1 SGHRS and CDR2 YFSETQ. CDR3 sequence reads: CASSPSSGGQTYEQYF. DNA of the CDR3: TGCGCCAGCAGCCCCTCCAGCGGGGGACAAACCTACGAGCAGTACTTC.

The rearrangement uses TRBV7-3 and TRBJ2-1; D may be TRBD2 (6 bases). The V end was cut by 6 bases, the J end by 6 bases, with 6 bases between. Germline lookup yields CDR1 SGHTA and CDR2 FQGTGA. This CDR3 spans 11 amino acids. The CDR3 loop reads CASRRGNEQFF. The CDR3, as DNA: TGTGCCAGCAGGCGGGGCAATGAGCAGTTCTTC. The full variable domain, its missing parts supplied by reference TRBV7-3 and TRBJ2-1, is GAGVSQTPSNKVTEKGKYVELRCDPISGHTALYWYRQSLGQGPEFLIYFQGTGAADDSGLPNDRFFAVRPEGSVSTLKIQRTERGDSAVYLCASRRGNEQFFGPGTRLTVL.

This clone has more than one count but fewer than ten. The genes are TRBV30 and TRBJ1-2, with 7 bases identical to TRBD1. Germline CDR1 GTSNPN, CDR2 SVGIG (reference sequence). This CDR3 comprises 12 residues. Germline trimming cut 5 bases from V and 7 bases from J; bases unmatched to any gene: 7. The CDR3, as DNA: TGTGCCTGGGGTGACAGGGCCCGTGGCTACACCTTC. Translating it yields CAWGDRARGYTF.

The CDR3 bases are TGTGCCAGCAGCATTACTAGCGGGGGCAACCAAGAGACCCAGTACTTC. Translated: CASSITSGGNQETQYF. The chain links TRBV7-3 to TRBJ2-5; 11 positions agree with TRBD2. V shed 5 bases, J shed 0 bases, and the junction held 5 bases outside the gene matches. This CDR3 has 16 residues. In germline, CDR1 is SGHTA, CDR2 FQGTGA.

This chain uses TRBV6-4 with TRBJ2-1, with TRBD2 matching over 9 bases. The germline V gene has CDR1 MRHNA and CDR2 SNTAGT. The CDR3 contains 15 residues. J lost 8 bases, V lost 4 bases, and 9 bases had no gene match. The CDR3 DNA reads TGTGCCAGCAGTGTTGGAGCGGGGGGCGGCGATGAGCAGTTCTTC. Its protein product is CASSVGAGGGDEQFF.

The V call is TRBV9, the J call TRBJ1-2; weak D call: TRBD1 (5 bases). The V and J ends lost 3 bases and 6 bases respectively, with 12 bases between them. The CDR3 is 13 amino acids. Germline V lookup: CDR1 SGDLS, CDR2 YYNGEE. This chain's CDR3 is CASSGTPSNGYTF. The DNA of the CDR3 is TGTGCCAGCAGCGGGACACCATCCAATGGCTACACCTTC.

The rearrangement joins TRBV19 to TRBJ2-3; no clear D. Germline V gene data show CDR1 as LNHDA and CDR2 as SQIVND (reference sequence). V lost 0 bases and J lost 7, with 14 bases in between. This CDR3 has 15 amino acids. Here the CDR3 reads CASSIDGSSGNTQYF. In DNA form, the CDR3 reads TGTGCCAGTAGTATAGATGGGTCTAGTGGAAATACGCAGTATTTT.

The chain carries TRBV28 and TRBJ2-7; 13 bases agree with TRBD2. Trimming removed 4 bases from V and 6 bases from J; junction bases left unmatched: 6. The CDR3 covers 15 residues. Germline V lookup: CDR1 MDHEN, CDR2 SYDVKM. CDR3 amino acids: CASSSPTSGRAEQYF. The CDR3, as DNA: TGTGCCAGCAGTTCGCCCACTAGCGGGAGGGCCGAGCAGTACTTC. Combining the CDR3 with reference TRBV28 and TRBJ2-7 gives the whole variable domain DVKVTQSSRYLVKRTGEKVFLECVQDMDHENMFWYRQDPGLGLRLIYFSYDVKMKEKGDIPEGYSVSREKKERFSLILESASTNQTSMYLCASSSPTSGRAEQYFGPGTRLTVT.

This chain connects TRBV18 to TRBJ1-6; 8 nucleotides line up with TRBD1. The CDR3 totals 14 residues. Per the germline V gene, CDR1 is KGHSH and CDR2 is LQKENI. The trim removed 3 bases at V and 10 bases at J, leaving 5 bases unmatched. In DNA form, the CDR3 reads TGTGCCAGCTCACCCTCAGGGGGCGGATCACCCCTCCACTTT. It yields the protein CASSPSGGGSPLHF.

This clone was seen a handful of times. Within the sample, other DNA sequences also encode this same CDR3. The chain couples TRBV7-9 to TRBJ2-3; TRBD1 is a possible D gene (6 bases). Trimming took 4 bases from V and 2 from J, leaving 13 bases between them. Germline V gene data show CDR1 as SEHNR and CDR2 as FQNEAQ (reference sequence). This CDR3 region has 15 residues. The CDR3 DNA reads as TGTGCCAGCAGCTATGACAGGACCTACACAGATACGCAGTATTTT. Protein: CASSYDRTYTDTQYF.

The J gene is TRBJ1-1, the V gene TRBV5-1, with D maybe TRBD1 (5 bases). The germline V and J ends were trimmed by 1 base and 1 base, with 20 bases remaining between them. CDR3 size: 18 residues. The germline CDR1 and CDR2 sequences are SGHRS and YFSETQ. This chain's CDR3 is CASSLTGRIAGENTEAFF. The CDR3 nucleotides read TGCGCCAGCAGCTTGACAGGTCGCATTGCGGGAGAGAACACTGAAGCTTTCTTT.

The chain uses TRBV5-1 and TRBJ2-7, with D maybe TRBD1 (5 bases). The CDR3 totals 15 residues. Trimming removed 7 bases at V and 6 bases at J, with 23 bases between. Germline V CDR1 and CDR2: SGHRS, YFSETQ. The CDR3 here is CASASTPGSSGEQYF. The CDR3 DNA reads as TGCGCCAGCGCTTCTACCCCAGGGTCCTCGGGCGAGCAGTACTTC.

The chain joins TRBV7-8 to TRBJ2-5; D is unclear. The CDR3 has 13 residues. V was shortened by 1 base and J by 2 bases, with 5 bases between the two germline ends. The germline CDR1 and CDR2 sequences are SGHVS and FQNEAQ. For the CDR3, the DNA is TGTGCCAGCAGCTTAGGGAGACAAGAGACCCAGTACTTC. Residues: CASSLGRQETQYF.

This clone was counted only a few times. This chain joins TRBV19 and TRBJ2-2, with D possibly matching TRBD1 (6 bases). CDR1 is LNHDA, CDR2 SQIVND, per germline (reference sequence). The CDR3 loop spans 15 amino acids. Deletions cut 6 bases from V and 7 bases from J, with 18 bases between. The CDR3 sequence: CASSYVLQGNGELFF. CDR3 nucleotide sequence: TGTGCCAGTAGCTACGTATTACAGGGTAACGGGGAGCTGTTTTTT.